Sequencing of this T cell receptor (beta chain) was carried out in a study of T cells after yellow fever vaccination. Study information: Preparation used SMART-Seq v4 Ultra Low Input for the low-cell-number fractions.

Each CDR3 protein gets one entry after TCRdb re-called the 5' RACE reads with MiXCR. The repertoire includes approximately 250,000 distinct CDR3 sequences, roughly 3.5% of them detected once, and about 20% sits in the top ten. This clonotype was recorded at least ten times. Its antigen is unidentified. CDR1 SGHTA and CDR2 FQGNSA come from the germline V gene. The length of the CDR3 is 15 residues. Trimming took 5 bases from V and 1 from J, leaving 11 bases between them. Overall study findings and caveats: Among all clonotypes, a small share was observed in both CD4 and CD8 compartments.

V is TRBV7-2 and J is TRBJ2-2; possible D gene TRBD1, 5 bases. The sequencing here drew on PBMCs, taken 15 days after the yellow fever booster vaccination. This clonotype originated in a man in his late teens or twenties who received the YFV17D yellow fever vaccine. CDR3 nucleotide sequence: TGTGCCAGCAGCCCGCTAGACAGGAACACCGGGGAGCTGTTTTTT. Its translation: CASSPLDRNTGELFF.